The source of this TCR beta chain is a study of radiotherapy plus CTLA-4 blockade in lung cancer. The study's findings and limits: Reports identified early blood T cell clone dynamics, with interferon-beta, as the best response predictor. Radiotherapy was combined with ipilimumab, and tumor-derived TCR clones then expanded in blood.

People whose metastatic non-small-cell lung cancer was chemo-refractory got focal radiation along with CTLA-4 blockade by ipilimumab. This clone was seen just once. Antigen unknown. CDR1 SEHNR and CDR2 FQNEAQ come from the germline V gene (reference sequence). The CDR3 is made up of 14 amino acids. V was trimmed by 2 bases and J by 4 bases, leaving 11 bases between them. Data came from immunoSEQ multiplex PCR; TCRdb stores just in-frame clones and leaves some out. The data contain tens of thousands of clones, roughly four fifths of them singletons. The sequencing here drew on peripheral blood, taken from a patient treated with radiotherapy plus ipilimumab. The chain carries TRBV7-9 and TRBJ2-5, with D perhaps matching TRBD2 (6 bases). This TCR came from a human donor with non-small cell lung cancer who had stable disease on radiotherapy plus ipilimumab. CDR3 coding DNA: TGTGCCAGCAGCTTAACGGGGGTAGGAGAGACCCAGTACTTC. As protein: CASSLTGVGETQYF.